A single sample gave rise to the 13 T cell receptor beta chains below, sequenced in a study of cytomegalovirus exposure and HLA in healthy donors. The PCR employed 60 Vbeta primers together with 13 Jbeta primers. The repertoire was sequenced with immunoSEQ multiplex PCR; TCRdb's copy has only in-frame clones and lacks some. The data contain more than 85,000 clones, 65% to 80% of them singletons. Sequenced input: PBMCs. The receptors come from a woman aged 45-59 years in good health and CMV-seropositive.

This clone was seen a few times. The rearrangement links TRBV19 to TRBJ2-1; D might be TRBD2 (6 bases). V lost 3 bases to trimming and J lost 0 bases, with 9 bases between them. CDR1 is LNHDA and CDR2 is SQIVND in the germline V gene (reference sequence). The CDR3 extends over 15 amino acids. The CDR3 sequence: CASSITSSSYNEQFF. Written as DNA, the CDR3 is TGTGCCAGTAGTATTACTAGCAGCTCCTACAATGAGCAGTTCTTC.

The V and J genes are TRBV7-3 and TRBJ2-1, with 13 bases aligning to TRBD2. Germline V CDR1 and CDR2: SGHTA, FQGTGA. Losses at the gene ends were 5 bases for V and 0 bases for J; bases not matched to a gene: 4. The CDR3 has 17 residues. In DNA form, the CDR3 reads TGTGCCAGCAGCCAGGGACTAGCGGGGAGCTCCTACAATGAGCAGTTCTTC. It codes for CASSQGLAGSSYNEQFF.

The rearrangement joins TRBV7-9 to TRBJ1-5; D is ambiguous. CDR1 and CDR2 (germline): SEHNR, FQNEAQ (reference sequence). V was shortened by 5 bases and J by 4 bases, with 9 bases between the two germline ends. The CDR3 has 13 amino acids. The CDR3 spells CASSHGGNQPQHF. In nucleotides, the CDR3 is TGTGCCAGCAGCCACGGAGGGAATCAGCCCCAGCATTTT. The full variable domain, its missing parts supplied by reference TRBV7-9 and TRBJ1-5, is DTGVSQNPRHKITKRGQNVTFRCDPISEHNRLYWYRQTLGQGPEFLTYFQNEAQLEKSRLLSDRFSAERPKGSFSTLEIQRTEQGDSAMYLCASSHGGNQPQHFGDGTRLSIL.

The chain employs TRBV7-9 and TRBJ2-1; 7 bases match TRBD1. CDR3 length: 17 amino acids. Trimming at V came to 8 bases and at J to 4 bases, leaving 17 bases not matched to a gene. Germline V gene data show CDR1 as SEHNR and CDR2 as FQNEAQ (reference sequence). CDR3 region: CASPQATSKTGYNEQFF. The CDR3 DNA follows: TGTGCCAGCCCCCAGGCCACGAGCAAGACAGGGTACAATGAGCAGTTCTTC.

In the case of this clone: One end of the junction fails to match germline, which may point to a read error. This sequence joins TRBV7-9 and TRBJ2-3, with 9 bases matching TRBD1. Looked up from germline, CDR1 is SEHNR and CDR2 is FQNEAQ (reference sequence). CDR3 length: 16 residues. The CDR3 sequence: CSSSYPTGGATDTQYF. The CDR3 DNA reads as TGTTCCAGCAGCTACCCGACAGGGGGGGCCACAGATACGCAGTATTTT.

This chain links TRBV18 with TRBJ1-5, with 8 bases lining up with TRBD1. The CDR3 has 14 amino acids. Germline V gene sequence: CDR1 KGHSH, CDR2 LQKENI. J lost 9 bases, V lost 6 bases, and 10 bases had no gene match. In DNA form, the CDR3 reads TGTGCCAGCTCCCCCGGACAGGGTATCGGGCCCCAGCATTTT. Protein: CASSPGQGIGPQHF.

V usage is TRBV10-1 and J usage is TRBJ1-1; 7 bases align to TRBD1. The CDR3 consists of 14 residues. From germline, CDR1 is WNHNN and CDR2 SYGVQD (reference sequence). V gave up 4 bases and J gave up 4 bases; unmatched junction bases: 6. CDR3 protein: CASSGGSGGTEAFF. CDR3 DNA sequence: TGCGCCAGCAGTGGGGGGTCAGGGGGCACTGAAGCTTTCTTT.

This sequence joins TRBV7-6 and TRBJ2-7, with D hard to call. CDR1 and CDR2 from the germline V gene are SGHVS and FNYEAQ. The CDR3 is 14 amino acids. V lost 7 bases and J lost 7, with 20 bases in between. CDR3 sequence reads: CASTRRLPDGEQYF. CDR3 nucleotides: TGTGCCAGCACCCGCAGACTCCCCGATGGGGAGCAGTACTTC.

This clone was observed a handful of times. The chain is built from TRBV5-1 and TRBJ2-7, with 7 bases lining up with TRBD2. The ends lost 9 bases at V and 3 bases at J; junction bases unmatched: 9. The CDR3 has 13 amino acids. CDR1 is SGHRS and CDR2 is YFSETQ in the germline V gene. For the CDR3, the DNA is TGCGCCACCTCACCGGGACTAAACTACGAGCAGTACTTC. It encodes CATSPGLNYEQYF.

The chain joins TRBV5-1 to TRBJ2-3; D may be TRBD2 (7 bases). Trimming shortened V by 2 bases and J by 2 bases, and 15 bases separated the two germline ends. Germline loops: CDR1 SGHRS, CDR2 YFSETQ. The CDR3 loop spans 16 amino acids. The CDR3 DNA is TGCGCCAGCAGCTTCAAGGGGGGGGACTACACAGATACGCAGTATTTT. The encoded protein is CASSFKGGDYTDTQYF.

This clone was counted only a few times. The CDR3 coding sequence is TGCGCCAGCAGCCAAGGCTCGCGGGGCGCCAGGGAGACCCAGTACTTC. Encoded protein: CASSQGSRGARETQYF. The chain is built from TRBV4-1 and TRBJ2-5; maybe TRBD2 (6 bases). The CDR3 is 16 residues long. V was trimmed by 1 base and J by 5 bases, leaving 17 bases between them. In germline, CDR1 is MGHRA, CDR2 YSYEKL.

The chain carries TRBV7-9 and TRBJ2-7, with TRBD2 matching over 7 bases. Germline CDR1 SEHNR, CDR2 FQNEAQ (reference sequence). Trimming took 1 base from V and 7 from J; bases not matched to a gene: 7. This CDR3 has 14 residues. The CDR3 sequence is CASSLEPGGREQYF. In DNA form, the CDR3 reads TGTGCCAGCAGCTTAGAGCCGGGAGGACGAGAGCAGTACTTC.

The V gene is TRBV9, the J gene TRBJ2-3, with 7 bases fitting TRBD2. Per the germline V gene, CDR1 is SGDLS and CDR2 is YYNGEE. The ends lost 4 bases at V and 3 bases at J; junction bases unmatched: 8. This CDR3 is built from 15 residues. The DNA of the CDR3 is TGTGCCAGCAGCACAACAGCGGGAACGACAGATACGCAGTATTTT. Residues: CASSTTAGTTDTQYF.